The 19 T cell receptor beta chains below come from one sample, sequenced in a study of blood T cells in healthy people across ages. PCR was performed a second time for about 6 to 11 cycles using a sample-barcoded 5' primer and a J-beta primer mix. TCRdb called the 5' RACE reads again in MiXCR, with one record for every CDR3 protein. The sample yields over 1,200,000 distinct CDR3 sequences, 55% to 75% seen once. Sequencing was performed on blood. These receptors all come from a man aged 18 to 35 in good health.

The V call is TRBV7-2, the J call TRBJ1-3; D is unclear. Trimming removed 2 bases at V and 0 bases at J, with 8 bases between. Per the germline V gene, CDR1 is SGHTA and CDR2 is FQGNSA. CDR3 length: 15 residues. The CDR3 DNA follows: TGTGCCAGCAGCTTACCGAACAGCTCTGGAAACACCATATATTTT. Protein product: CASSLPNSSGNTIYF.

The J gene is TRBJ2-3, the V gene TRBV6-6; D remains ambiguous. This CDR3 region has 15 residues. Germline lookup yields CDR1 MNHNY and CDR2 SVGAGI (reference sequence). V lost 7 bases to trimming and J lost 3 bases, with 17 bases between them. In DNA form, the CDR3 reads TGTGCCAGCAATCACCCTTCGGGCCTGACAGATACGCAGTATTTT. Its protein product is CASNHPSGLTDTQYF.

This clonotype was seen more than once but under ten times. V gene TRBV10-3 combines with J gene TRBJ1-1; TRBD1 aligns across 8 bases. The trim removed 11 bases at V and 0 bases at J, leaving 8 bases unmatched. The CDR3 length is 14 residues. Per germline, CDR1 ENHRY and CDR2 SYGVKD. CDR3 sequence reads: CAAGTGLMNTEAFF. In nucleotides, the CDR3 is TGTGCCGCCGGGACAGGACTGATGAACACTGAAGCTTTCTTT.

This clonotype has more than one count but fewer than ten. This rearrangement joins TRBV29-1 to TRBJ2-1; D is tentatively TRBD1 or TRBD2 (5 bases each). CDR1 is SQVTM and CDR2 is ANQGSEA in the germline V gene. This CDR3 has 15 amino acids. The germline V and J ends were trimmed by 0 bases and 2 bases, with 11 bases remaining between them. CDR3 in DNA: TGCAGCGTTGAAGATCGGGACGGAGCCTACAATGAGCAGTTCTTC. Residues: CSVEDRDGAYNEQFF.

This clonotype was observed once. The chain is built from TRBV5-1 and TRBJ2-3; a weak D match, TRBD2 (6 bases). The CDR3 covers 15 residues. Trimming stripped 4 bases from V and 2 bases from J, with 14 bases between. Germline CDR1 reads SGHRS; CDR2 reads YFSETQ. The CDR3 region has the DNA TGCGCCAGCAGCCGCCGGGACTTTCACACAGATACGCAGTATTTT. Its translation: CASSRRDFHTDTQYF.

This clonotype was seen a few times. The V gene is TRBV9, the J gene TRBJ2-5; D unclear. Trimming removed 3 bases at V and 1 base at J, with 13 bases between. The CDR3 covers 15 residues. The germline gives CDR1 SGDLS, CDR2 YYNGEE. This chain's CDR3 is CASSAEALTQETQYF. Here the CDR3 DNA reads TGTGCCAGCAGCGCGGAAGCGCTTACCCAAGAGACCCAGTACTTC.

The chain carries TRBV20-1 and TRBJ1-1; D remains unclear. Trimming shortened V by 6 bases and J by 11 bases, and 16 bases separated the two germline ends. Germline CDR1 and CDR2: DFQATT and SNEGSKA (reference sequence). The CDR3 sequence is 11 residues long. The CDR3, as DNA: TGCAGTGCCCGTCCCTACCGGAGCGCTTTCTTT. This translates into CSARPYRSAFF.

The gene calls are TRBV29-1 and TRBJ1-2; 7 positions agree with TRBD1. Germline V gene data show CDR1 as SQVTM and CDR2 as ANQGSEA. The CDR3 extends over 13 amino acids. The ends lost 5 bases at V and 10 bases at J; junction bases unmatched: 13. CDR3 loop: CSVHQPDRQDYTF. CDR3 nucleotide sequence: TGCAGCGTTCATCAGCCGGACAGGCAAGACTACACCTTC.

The rearrangement joins TRBV5-1 to TRBJ2-1; 7 bases map to TRBD1. Trimming removed 3 bases from V and 0 bases from J; junction bases left unmatched: 9. The length of the CDR3 is 17 residues. Per the germline V gene, CDR1 is SGHRS and CDR2 is YFSETQ. The CDR3 DNA reads TGCGCCAGCAGCTATTCCTCGACAGGGATCTCCTACAATGAGCAGTTCTTC. This encodes CASSYSSTGISYNEQFF.

This clonotype has more than one count but fewer than ten. This chain uses TRBV2 with TRBJ2-7, with D tentatively TRBD2 (6 bases). V lost 4 bases and J 5 bases, leaving 12 bases between the germline ends. Per germline, CDR1 SNHLY and CDR2 FYNNEI. This CDR3 is 13 amino acids long. This chain's CDR3 is CASSGDGSHEQYF. In nucleotides, the CDR3 is TGTGCCAGCAGTGGGGACGGGAGCCACGAGCAGTACTTC.

This sequence joins TRBV27 and TRBJ1-4, with D possibly TRBD1 on 5 matching bases. The CDR3 length is 14 residues. V lost 7 bases to trimming and J lost 8 bases, with 17 bases between them. The germline V gene has CDR1 MNHEY and CDR2 SMNVEV (reference sequence). For the CDR3, the DNA is TGTGCCAGCACCCACGGGGGGAGGCAGGAAAAACTGTTTTTT. Its protein is CASTHGGRQEKLFF.

The chain joins TRBV12-3 or TRBV12-4 to TRBJ1-5; tentatively, D is TRBD1 (5 bases). This CDR3 is built from 15 residues. V lost 7 bases and J lost 2, with 15 bases in between. The CDR3 loop is CASTLRGEGNQPQHF. The CDR3 DNA reads as TGTGCCAGCACCTTAAGAGGGGAAGGCAATCAGCCCCAGCATTTT.

This chain connects TRBV12-3 or TRBV12-4 to TRBJ2-4; 8 bases agree with TRBD1. This CDR3 has 11 residues. V was clipped by 2 bases and J by 14 bases; unmatched bases: 2. CDR3 in amino acids: CASSLRDRKYF. The CDR3 nucleotides read TGTGCCAGCAGTTTAAGGGACAGGAAGTACTTC.

This clonotype was observed a handful of times. V gene TRBV7-9 combines with J gene TRBJ1-4, with 10 bases identical to TRBD1. Germline V gene sequence: CDR1 SEHNR, CDR2 FQNEAQ (reference sequence). Trimming took 6 bases from V and 7 from J; bases not matched to a gene: 5. The CDR3 length is 14 residues. This CDR3 is CASRTGTGVEKLFF. The CDR3 coding sequence is TGTGCCAGCAGAACCGGGACAGGGGTTGAAAAACTGTTTTTT.

The J gene is TRBJ1-4, the V gene TRBV3-1, with D perhaps TRBD1 (6 bases). This CDR3 has 14 amino acids. The germline V and J ends were trimmed by 5 bases and 13 bases, with 20 bases remaining between them. In germline, CDR1 is LGHDT, CDR2 YNNKEL (reference sequence). CDR3: CASSNLGGNSRLFF. CDR3 in DNA: TGTGCCAGCAGCAACTTAGGGGGAAATAGTAGACTGTTTTTT. Full variable domain (outside the CDR3, taken from reference TRBV3-1 and TRBJ1-4): DTAVSQTPKYLVTQMGNDKSIKCEQNLGHDTMYWYKQDSKKFLKIMFSYNNKELIINETVPNRFSPKSPDKAHLNLHINSLELGDSAVYFCASSNLGGNSRLFFGSGTQLSVL.

The chain employs TRBV9 and TRBJ2-4, with 7 bases that match TRBD1. The J call may be mistaken, given a closer DNA end match to TRBJ2-7. CDR1 is SGDLS, CDR2 YYNGEE, per germline. The length of the CDR3 is 16 residues. The CDR3 here is CASSPRQGPTMVEQYF. The CDR3 DNA reads TGTGCCAGCAGCCCCCGACAGGGTCCAACGATGGTCGAGCAGTACTTC.

This clonotype was observed many times. At one of its ends the junction is not consistent with the germline gene, which may arise from a read error. The chain links TRBV7-7 to TRBJ2-5, with D perhaps given as TRBD1 or TRBD2 (5 bases each). Germline V gene sequence: CDR1 SSHAT, CDR2 FNYEAQ (reference sequence). The CDR3 sequence is 17 residues long. CDR3 loop: CASSLGVSLAVQETQYF. The CDR3 nucleotides are TGTGCTAGCAGCCTGGGGGTATCCCTGGCAGTTCAAGAGACCCAGTACTTC.

The CDR3 is CASSHLKTGDNSPLHF. The DNA for the CDR3 is TGTGCCAGCAGCCACTTGAAAACAGGGGATAATTCACCCCTCCACTTT. The chain recombines TRBV16 with TRBJ1-6, with TRBD1 identical over 7 bases. V was pared by 3 bases and J by 5 bases, with 7 bases of the junction left unmatched. Germline-derived CDR1 and CDR2 are KGHSY and FQNENV. The CDR3 loop spans 16 amino acids.

This clonotype has just one count. The V call is TRBV6-1, the J call TRBJ2-3; 12 nucleotides align to TRBD2. This CDR3 is built from 18 residues. V shed 2 bases, J shed 5 bases, and the junction held 11 bases outside the gene matches. Germline lookup yields CDR1 MNHNS and CDR2 SASEGT. In DNA, the CDR3 is TGTGCCAGCAGTGAACCGCCAACGACTAGCGGGGGCTTAGATACGCAGTATTTT. Protein sequence: CASSEPPTTSGGLDTQYF.